This T cell receptor (beta chain) is from a study of early T cells in non-severe SARS-CoV-2 infection. Background on the study: RNA in bulk from unsorted whole blood was sequenced, and chains were unpaired.

The table lists this clonotype with many counts. Its antigen is unidentified. This CDR3 spans 14 amino acids. The V gene lost 5 bases and the J gene lost 5 bases, with 15 bases spanning the gap. CDR1 and CDR2 (germline): SQVTM, ANQGSEA. Unique molecular identifiers were affixed to single, distinct cDNA molecules. TCRdb re-analysed the 5' RACE reads in MiXCR, keeping a single row per CDR3 protein. The sample consists of roughly 41,000 distinct CDR3 sequences, 5% to 5.5% of them appearing once. The study's findings and limits: Sequences matched to VDJdb favored anti-spike CD8 responses, while private and CD4 specificities were missed.

The genes are TRBV29-1 and TRBJ2-2, with a tentative D call TRBD1 (6 bases). The sample in question was whole blood, obtained at baseline. The TCR originated in an adult who was a healthcare worker with PCR-confirmed SARS-CoV-2 infection or an uninfected control (not recorded which). CDR3 sequence reads: CSVRGQFGTGELFF. CDR3 bases: TGCAGCGTTCGAGGACAGTTCGGTACCGGGGAGCTGTTTTTT.